This T cell receptor (beta chain) was found in a study of T cells in Graves' hyperthyroidism and ophthalmopathy. From RNA transcripts, TCR beta CDR3 regions were amplified. A first-round RT-PCR of the TCR CDR3 used the HTBI primer set. TCRdb reprocessed the multiplex PCR reads with MiXCR, giving one entry per CDR3 protein. The data hold 550,000 to 800,000 distinct CDR3 sequences, with about 17% observed a single time. This clonotype has ten or more counts. Its matching antigen is unknown. Study-wide results and limits: Peripheral blood also featured most of the thyroid clonotypes expanded above 0.001.

The receptor was isolated from a man aged 18-30 years with Graves' hyperthyroidism. The sequencing sample was made of blood.

CDR3 protein: CASTLATGGDQYF. The DNA of the CDR3 is TGTGCCAGCACCTTAGCCACAGGCGGGGACCAGTACTTC. The chain uses TRBV12-3 or TRBV12-4 and TRBJ2-5, with D perhaps matching TRBD2 (6 bases). V lost 7 bases to trimming and J lost 10 bases, with 19 bases between them. This CDR3 contains 13 residues.